Here is one T cell receptor (beta chain) with its context. Germline V gene lookup returns CDR1 SGHNT and CDR2 YENEEA. The J segment lost 1 base and the V segment lost 6 bases, leaving 4 bases of the junction unmatched. The CDR3 is 15 residues long. In the study's own analysis: Amplification from reference gene primers served as the basis for estimated nucleated cell counts. The data were produced by immunoSEQ multiplex PCR, yet TCRdb's version contains in-frame clones alone and is incomplete. V and J calls and clone size are as listed in that table; D and trimming were resolved from the DNA. Of hundreds of thousands of clones in the sample, 80% to 90% were seen once. The sample belongs to a study of blood T cell repertoires in COVID-19. Study background: T cells, B-cell-depleted T cells, or PBMCs supplied cDNA or gDNA.

The sample taken for sequencing was peripheral blood. This clonotype originated in a woman between 65 and 79 years old with COVID-19, enrolled during active disease. The J gene is TRBJ2-2, the V gene TRBV11-3; 8 bases are a match to TRBD2. The CDR3 nucleotides read TGTGCCAGCAGGCCAGCGGGGGAGAACACCGGGGAGCTGTTTTTT. Translation gives CASRPAGENTGELFF.